The rows below give T cell receptor beta chains drawn from one sample of a study of blood T cell repertoires in COVID-19. Repertoires were generated with immunoSEQ multiplex PCR, while TCRdb's copy carries only in-frame clones and drops some. The sample shows about 200,000 clones, 80% of them seen only once. Input material: peripheral blood. The receptor set was obtained from a woman in her 70s with acute or convalescent COVID-19. CDR3s include the opening cysteine and the closing phenylalanine or tryptophan. D genes are given only for firm matches. Expanded clones are given a class, and other clones once, few, many or no size at all.

V gene	J gene	clone size	D gene	CDR3 DNA	CDR3 protein
TRBV10-3	TRBJ2-5	.	.	TGTGCCGCGGAGGTACGGCCCAAGTCAGCAGAGACCCAGTACTTC	CAAEVRPKSAETQYF
TRBV11-2	TRBJ1-1	.	.	TGTGCCAGCAAATTCCCAGGGAACACTGAAGCTTTCTTT	CASKFPGNTEAFF
TRBV5-1	TRBJ2-2	.	TRBD2	TGCGCCAGCAGCTTGTCCCAGCGGGGGGTCACCGGGGAGCTGTTTTTT	CASSLSQRGVTGELFF
TRBV19	TRBJ1-1	.	.	TGTGCCAGTAGTGCCACACCCAACACTGAAGCTTTCTTT	CASSATPNTEAFF
TRBV20-1	TRBJ2-7	.	.	TGCAGTGCTAGTGGTCGGGGGAACTACGGGGAGGAGCAGTACTTC	CSASGRGNYGEEQYF
TRBV29-1	TRBJ2-3	few	.	TGCAGCGTTGACGCGGGGCCGGGCACAGATACGCAGTATTTT	CSVDAGPGTDTQYF
TRBV10-2	TRBJ2-5	once	TRBD2	TGCGCCAGCAGTGAAACTAGCGGGGAGGAGACCCAGTACTTC	CASSETSGEETQYF
TRBV2	TRBJ1-5	once	.	TGTGCCAGCACGTCGACAAGGAATCAGCCCCAGCATTTT	CASTSTRNQPQHF
TRBV18	TRBJ2-7	.	TRBD1	TGTGCCAGCTCACAACAGGGGGCGTTAAACGAGCAGTACTTC	CASSQQGALNEQYF
TRBV6-5	TRBJ1-1	once	.	TGTGCCAGCGGAGGAACAGGGTACACTGAAGCTTTCTTT	CASGGTGYTEAFF
TRBV24-1	TRBJ2-3	.	TRBD1	TGTGCCACCAGTGATCCACAGGGGCGCGGCACAGATACGCAGTATTTT	CATSDPQGRGTDTQYF
TRBV19	TRBJ1-1	.	TRBD1	TGTGCCAGTAGTATTTCGACAGGGGGCTTTGAAGCTTTCTTT	CASSISTGGFEAFF
TRBV5-6	TRBJ2-3	.	TRBD2	TGTGCCAGCAGCTCTCTAGCGGGGGGCCCCGATACGCAGTATTTT	CASSSLAGGPDTQYF
TRBV23-1	TRBJ1-5	.	.	TGCGCCAGCAGTCATGGGGTGAGGGGCAATCAGCCCCAGCATTTT	CASSHGVRGNQPQHF
TRBV30	TRBJ1-1	.	TRBD1	TGTGCCTGGAGTCAGGGACAGAAGAACACTGAAGCTTTCTTT	CAWSQGQKNTEAFF
TRBV6-1	TRBJ1-1	once	.	TGTGCCAGCAGTGAATGGGGCTTAACCAACACTGAAGCTTTCTTT	CASSEWGLTNTEAFF
TRBV10-2	TRBJ2-7	.	TRBD2	TGCGCCAGCAGTGGGGAGACTAGCGGGGGGTCCTACGAGCAGTACTTC	CASSGETSGGSYEQYF
TRBV5-1	TRBJ2-5	.	.	TGCGCCAGCAGCTTGGGTGACAGGTCCTACCAAGAGACCCAGTACTTC	CASSLGDRSYQETQYF
TRBV12-3/TRBV12-4	TRBJ2-1	.	.	TGTGCCAGCACCCTTCGGCGGGGCGGTGAGCAGTTCTTC	CASTLRRGGEQFF
TRBV14	TRBJ1-4	once	.	TGTGCCAGCAGCCAAGTTCAAGGGGGAACTAATGAAAAACTGTTTTTT	CASSQVQGGTNEKLFF
TRBV5-1	TRBJ1-6	few	TRBD1	TGCGCCAGCAGCTTAGAAGGACAGGCGGCGAGATCTCTCCACTTT	CASSLEGQAARSLHF
TRBV5-1	TRBJ2-6	.	.	TGCGCCAGCAGCTTGGTAACCGGCTCTGGGGCCAACGTCCTGACTTTC	CASSLVTGSGANVLTF
TRBV19	TRBJ2-6	.	TRBD1	TGTGCCAGTAGTATAGGGACAGGCCCGTCGAGACTGACTTTC	CASSIGTGPSRLTF
TRBV10-1	TRBJ2-3	.	.	TGCGCCACCCCAACCCTGGGGCGGAATACACGCCTGGATACGCAGTATTTT	CATPTLGRNTRLDTQYF
TRBV6-5	TRBJ2-5	.	.	TGTGCCAGCACCACTACTAGGGAAGAGACCCAGTACTTC	CASTTTREETQYF
TRBV5-1	TRBJ2-5	.	TRBD2	TGCGCCAGCAGCTTGGGGCTAGCGGTTAGGGAGCCCCAGTACTTC	CASSLGLAVREPQYF
TRBV11-2	TRBJ2-7	.	TRBD2	TGTGCCAGCAGCTTACTGGGGGGGTTCGAGCAGTACTTC	CASSLLGGFEQYF
TRBV7-2	TRBJ2-3	.	.	TGTGCCAGCAGCCGCGGCGGGCTAACCGAAGATACGCAGTATTTT	CASSRGGLTEDTQYF
TRBV7-2	TRBJ2-5	.	.	TGTGCCAGCAGCATCTATCGGGGGGCGGAGACCCAGTACTTC	CASSIYRGAETQYF
TRBV12-3/TRBV12-4	TRBJ1-2	once	.	TGTGCCAGCAGTTTCGGAACGACAGATGGCTACACCTTC	CASSFGTTDGYTF
TRBV24-1	TRBJ2-5	.	TRBD1	TGTGCCACCAGTGATACAGGGGGCAGGGGAGAGACCCAGTACTTC	CATSDTGGRGETQYF
TRBV5-4	TRBJ1-3	.	.	TGTGCCAGCAGTCCGGGGGGGGCTGGAAACACCATATATTTT	CASSPGGAGNTIYF
TRBV18	TRBJ2-7	.	.	TGTGCCAGCTCACAGCTTGACAGGCTCTCCTACGAGCAGTACTTC	CASSQLDRLSYEQYF
TRBV5-1	TRBJ1-2	.	.	TGCGCCAGCAGCTTGGCCGGGGACAGCTACACCTTC	CASSLAGDSYTF
TRBV19	TRBJ2-3	.	.	TGTGCCTGCGCTTACTTGCGGGGAGGTTCTAGAGATACGCAGTATTTT	CACAYLRGGSRDTQYF
TRBV28	TRBJ2-5	once	TRBD1	TGTGCCAGCAGTCCCACAGGGGGCAGGGAGACCCAGTACTTC	CASSPTGGRETQYF
TRBV4-1	TRBJ1-2	few	TRBD1	TGCGCCAGCAGCCCAGCGGGACAGGGCGTCGGCTACACCTTC	CASSPAGQGVGYTF
TRBV3-1/TRBV3-2	TRBJ1-3	.	.	TGTGCCAGCAGCCAAGTAGGAAACACCATATATTTT	CASSQVGNTIYF
TRBV9	TRBJ2-1	.	.	TGTGCCAGCAGCGTAGCTATTGGGGGGGCGTACAATGAGCAGTTCTTC	CASSVAIGGAYNEQFF
TRBV18	TRBJ2-1	.	.	TGTGCCAGCTCACCAGTCAGGGTAATGCAGTTCTTC	CASSPVRVMQFF
TRBV6-5	TRBJ1-1	.	TRBD1	TGTGCCAGCAGTAGGGACAGGTTCTTGAACACTGAAGCTTTCTTT	CASSRDRFLNTEAFF
TRBV5-1	TRBJ1-2	.	TRBD1	TGCGCCAGCAGCTTGGCGACAGGGCGGAACTATGGCTACACCTTC	CASSLATGRNYGYTF
TRBV10-3	TRBJ2-1	once	TRBD2	TGTGCCATCAGGGGAACTAGCGATGAGCAGTTCTTC	CAIRGTSDEQFF